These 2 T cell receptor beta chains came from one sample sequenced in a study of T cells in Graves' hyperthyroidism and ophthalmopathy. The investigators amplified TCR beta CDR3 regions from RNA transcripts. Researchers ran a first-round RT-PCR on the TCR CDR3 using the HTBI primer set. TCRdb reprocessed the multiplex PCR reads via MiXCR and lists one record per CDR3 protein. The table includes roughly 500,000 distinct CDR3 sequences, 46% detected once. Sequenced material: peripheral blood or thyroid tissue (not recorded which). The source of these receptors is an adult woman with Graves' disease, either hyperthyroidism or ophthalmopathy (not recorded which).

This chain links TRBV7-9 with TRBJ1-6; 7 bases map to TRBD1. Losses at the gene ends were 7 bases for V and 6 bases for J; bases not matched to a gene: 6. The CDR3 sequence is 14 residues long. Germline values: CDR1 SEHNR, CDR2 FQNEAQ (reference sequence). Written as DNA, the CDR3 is TGTGCCAGCATAGCCAGGGGGACTAATTCACCCCTCCACTTT. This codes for CASIARGTNSPLHF.

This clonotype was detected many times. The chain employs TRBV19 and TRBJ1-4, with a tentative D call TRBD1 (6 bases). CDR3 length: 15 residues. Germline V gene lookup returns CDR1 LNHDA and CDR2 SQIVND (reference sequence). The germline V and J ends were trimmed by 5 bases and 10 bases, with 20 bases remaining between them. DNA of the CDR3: TGTGCCAGTAGTGCCTCACACAGGGCGGCCGGAAAACTGTTTTTT. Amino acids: CASSASHRAAGKLFF.